Detailed here is one TCR beta chain. Its recognized antigen is unknown. No base qualities exist here, and no much larger clone lies one base off it. This was a case-control study nested in a cohort of healthcare workers in London, UK, who had nasopharyngeal swab PCR tests and blood samples taken every week. Healthcare workers were recruited between 23 and 31 March 2020, during the week of the UK lockdown, and were followed weekly for up to about 16 weeks. V drops 6 bases and J drops 5 bases, leaving 7 bases in between. CDR1 and CDR2, looked up from the germline V gene, are KGHDR and SFDVKD. From its cysteine to its phenylalanine, the CDR3 spans 11 amino acids. Just CDR3 DNA is preserved here, 33 bases in frame from base 1. The receptor library was made with 5' RACE. The instrument given in TCRdb is NextSeq 500. The TCR library protocol attached unique molecular identifiers to individual cDNA molecules to correct for sequencing error and PCR bias. Sequencing covered both TCR alpha and beta chains, and within each sample the abundances of alpha and beta sequences were tightly co-correlated. From the authors' description of their analysis: Decombinator V4 was used to annotate TCR sequences for V gene, J gene and CDR3. Expanded TCRs were defined as changing significantly between any two time points under a Poisson model with p below 0.0001. Abundances of TCRs were expressed as counts per million after normalisation to the total number of TCRs sequenced in each sample. MAIT TCRs were defined by TRAV1-2 paired with TRAJ12, TRAJ20 or TRAJ33, and iNKT TCRs by TRAV10 paired with TRAJ18. VDJdb, accessed on 1 November 2021, was searched for TCRs annotated for CMV, EBV and SARS-CoV-2, and TCRs annotated for more than one antigen were excluded. The public sequencing data were trimmed at Q25 with fastp and processed into clonotypes with MiXCR by TCRdb, which kept only in-frame beta chains. When rows share a CDR3 protein, they turn into one entry using the most common DNA and genes. The V and J calls shown here were made by TCRdb, not taken from the authors' results. For this sample there are 80,000 to 95,000 distinct CDR3 sequences; approximately 17% appear just once. 4.5% to 6.5% of the sample comes from the top ten.

This sample stems from a study of early T cells in non-severe SARS-CoV-2 infection (dated by TCRdb to the early 2020s). Regarding the research as a whole: TCR sequencing used bulk RNA from unsorted whole blood, so alpha and beta chains could not be paired. What the study reported, not specific to this receptor: VDJdb matching was skewed toward anti-spike CD8 responses and likely underestimated virus-specific expansions by missing private and CD4 specificities.

This chain is built from TRBV24-1 and TRBJ2-7; the D gene assignment is ambiguous. Sequencing was performed on whole blood, taken at baseline. This clonotype was obtained from an adult who was a healthcare worker with PCR-confirmed SARS-CoV-2 infection or an uninfected control (not recorded which). The nucleotide sequence reads TGTGCCACCAGTTTCAAGGACGAGCAGTACTTC. The resulting protein is CATSFKDEQYF.